The rows below give T cell receptor beta chains drawn from one sample of a study of CD8 T cells in ankylosing spondylitis. TCRdb reanalysed the 5' RACE reads using MiXCR and keeps one entry per CDR3 protein. The data hold some 700,000 distinct CDR3 sequences, with around 20% observed a single time. Sequencing was performed on blood, either unsorted or a sorted T cell fraction (not recorded which). The source of these receptors is a male donor with ankylosing spondylitis. CDR3s include the opening cysteine and the closing phenylalanine or tryptophan. Clone size is not always given. Where it is, it says once, few, many or a class for expanded clones.

j_call: TRBJ2-1; v_call: TRBV2; clone_size: NA; cdr3_aa: CASRIAGGPVDEQFF
j_call: TRBJ2-7; v_call: TRBV27; clone_size: many; cdr3_aa: CASSLRVSYEQYF
j_call: TRBJ1-1; v_call: TRBV19; clone_size: NA; cdr3_aa: CASSDPGHRIEAFF
j_call: TRBJ2-7; v_call: TRBV29-1; clone_size: many; cdr3_aa: CSVGQGITYEQYF
j_call: TRBJ2-4; v_call: TRBV3-1; clone_size: few; cdr3_aa: CASSQQGNIQYF
j_call: TRBJ2-1; v_call: TRBV3-1; clone_size: few; cdr3_aa: CASSQEPGRGEQFF
j_call: TRBJ2-1; v_call: TRBV20-1; clone_size: few; cdr3_aa: CSARATSWGEQFF
j_call: TRBJ1-2; v_call: TRBV4-3; clone_size: NA; cdr3_aa: CASSQDLPTSNYGYTF
j_call: TRBJ2-1; v_call: TRBV25-1; clone_size: NA; cdr3_aa: CASRREDSGRSYNEQFF
j_call: TRBJ1-6; v_call: TRBV4-3; clone_size: NA; cdr3_aa: CASSQGTGLSPLHF
j_call: TRBJ2-3; v_call: TRBV5-1; clone_size: few; cdr3_aa: CASTKEGLARRDTQYF
j_call: TRBJ2-7; v_call: TRBV5-1; clone_size: few; cdr3_aa: CASSSGRRGDEQYF
j_call: TRBJ1-3; v_call: TRBV9; clone_size: NA; cdr3_aa: CASSFRSAGNTIYF
j_call: TRBJ1-2; v_call: TRBV20-1; clone_size: few; cdr3_aa: CSAATEWSEYGYTF
j_call: TRBJ2-2; v_call: TRBV5-5; clone_size: few; cdr3_aa: CASTLPGLASDTGELFF
j_call: TRBJ2-5; v_call: TRBV13; clone_size: few; cdr3_aa: CASSLGGVYPKETQYF
j_call: TRBJ2-3; v_call: TRBV5-5; clone_size: NA; cdr3_aa: CASIKGSAGGTDTQYF
j_call: TRBJ2-3; v_call: TRBV12-3/TRBV12-4; clone_size: few; cdr3_aa: CASGRQTSTDTQYF
j_call: TRBJ2-7; v_call: TRBV20-1; clone_size: few; cdr3_aa: CSARDGGGNFHEQYF
j_call: TRBJ2-7; v_call: TRBV6-2/TRBV6-3; clone_size: once; cdr3_aa: CASSYSEGYEQYF
j_call: TRBJ2-1; v_call: TRBV7-3; clone_size: few; cdr3_aa: CASSTDSNEQFF
j_call: TRBJ2-1; v_call: TRBV20-1; clone_size: NA; cdr3_aa: CSAPSGRAGNEQFF
j_call: TRBJ1-5; v_call: TRBV4-1; clone_size: NA; cdr3_aa: CASSLTGGYSNQPQHF
j_call: TRBJ1-4; v_call: TRBV12-3/TRBV12-4; clone_size: NA; cdr3_aa: CASSGERREKLFF
j_call: TRBJ2-1; v_call: TRBV10-3; clone_size: few; cdr3_aa: CAIRGGDYNEQFF
j_call: TRBJ1-6; v_call: TRBV7-9; clone_size: few; cdr3_aa: CASSSPSDSPLHF
j_call: TRBJ1-1; v_call: TRBV5-5; clone_size: NA; cdr3_aa: CASRTGVRLSEAFF
j_call: TRBJ2-5; v_call: TRBV12-3/TRBV12-4; clone_size: NA; cdr3_aa: CASSFGAGAYQETQYF
j_call: TRBJ2-3; v_call: TRBV12-3/TRBV12-4; clone_size: NA; cdr3_aa: CASSFVGWGTDTQYF
j_call: TRBJ2-5; v_call: TRBV3-1; clone_size: NA; cdr3_aa: CASSQDGIATLETQYF
j_call: TRBJ1-1; v_call: TRBV7-2; clone_size: NA; cdr3_aa: CASSPGWGNTEAFF
j_call: TRBJ2-3; v_call: TRBV7-9; clone_size: few; cdr3_aa: CASSPASLETDTQYF
j_call: TRBJ2-1; v_call: TRBV6-1; clone_size: NA; cdr3_aa: CASRQAGGPHNEQFF
j_call: TRBJ1-4; v_call: TRBV7-9; clone_size: NA; cdr3_aa: CASSDKGARGEKLFF
j_call: TRBJ2-7; v_call: TRBV7-9; clone_size: few; cdr3_aa: CASNFHGEQYF
j_call: TRBJ2-2; v_call: TRBV3-1; clone_size: NA; cdr3_aa: CASSQVIGTGDTGELFF
j_call: TRBJ2-7; v_call: TRBV6-5; clone_size: few; cdr3_aa: CASSFTRQGTYEQYF
j_call: TRBJ1-2; v_call: TRBV20-1; clone_size: NA; cdr3_aa: CSALNTGGAHGYTF
j_call: TRBJ2-6; v_call: TRBV3-1; clone_size: NA; cdr3_aa: CASSHGARSGANVLTF
j_call: TRBJ1-5; v_call: TRBV19; clone_size: NA; cdr3_aa: CASSIGWTGFQPQHF
j_call: TRBJ2-5; v_call: TRBV12-3/TRBV12-4; clone_size: NA; cdr3_aa: CASSLITSGGQETQYF
j_call: TRBJ2-1; v_call: TRBV5-1; clone_size: many; cdr3_aa: CASSLEAGAYNEQFF
j_call: TRBJ2-1; v_call: TRBV2; clone_size: few; cdr3_aa: CASRRGHEQFF
j_call: TRBJ2-1; v_call: TRBV10-3; clone_size: NA; cdr3_aa: CAISVGLAGDNPYNEQFF
j_call: TRBJ2-7; v_call: TRBV12-5; clone_size: NA; cdr3_aa: CASGLADGYEQYF
j_call: TRBJ2-7; v_call: TRBV12-3/TRBV12-4; clone_size: many; cdr3_aa: CASSSGHSYEQYF
j_call: TRBJ2-2; v_call: TRBV12-3/TRBV12-4; clone_size: many; cdr3_aa: CASTRNTGELFF
j_call: TRBJ2-7; v_call: TRBV7-2; clone_size: few; cdr3_aa: CASSRGTSGSIGGEQYF
j_call: TRBJ2-1; v_call: TRBV6-1; clone_size: NA; cdr3_aa: CASRGQGAIPNEQFF
j_call: TRBJ1-1; v_call: TRBV7-8; clone_size: few; cdr3_aa: CASSTTETESTEAFF
j_call: TRBJ1-3; v_call: TRBV7-6; clone_size: NA; cdr3_aa: CASSSPLGNTIYF
j_call: TRBJ1-1; v_call: TRBV27; clone_size: few; cdr3_aa: CASSHTGTNTEAFF
j_call: TRBJ2-2; v_call: TRBV12-3/TRBV12-4; clone_size: NA; cdr3_aa: CASTTTTSGENTGELFF
j_call: TRBJ2-2; v_call: TRBV27; clone_size: NA; cdr3_aa: CASSSTSFGELFF
j_call: TRBJ1-2; v_call: TRBV6-1; clone_size: few; cdr3_aa: CASSEAGATNYGYTF
j_call: TRBJ2-5; v_call: TRBV18; clone_size: NA; cdr3_aa: CASSPQGQATLKETQYF
j_call: TRBJ2-6; v_call: TRBV11-3; clone_size: NA; cdr3_aa: CASSPSWTGGEPGANVLTF
j_call: TRBJ2-7; v_call: TRBV12-3/TRBV12-4; clone_size: NA; cdr3_aa: CASSPGHTGDYEQYF
j_call: TRBJ1-2; v_call: TRBV10-3; clone_size: NA; cdr3_aa: CAISEGANYGYTF